The table lists the clone carrying this TCR beta chain with a count of one. Its target is not known. This entry belongs to a study of T cell repertoires in cytomegalovirus infection. Study results and caveats: Dominant in the ex vivo response were TCR beta clonotypes restricted by HLA-C and specific for CMV.

One entry per CDR3 protein, called by TCRdb with MiXCR from the reads. The table has about 900,000 distinct CDR3 sequences, around 32% seen once. The clonotype comes from a human donor in good health (CMV status not recorded). Some clones in this sample may be carry-over from other donors' samples. Specimen: cultured CD8+ T cells from PBMCs, collected from culture after CMV antigen stimulation.

CDR3 in amino acids: CATASSYEQFF. The CDR3 coding sequence is TGTGCCACCGCCTCTAGCTATGAGCAGTTCTTC. The chain has TRBV15 and TRBJ2-1; TRBD2 might be the D (5 bases). This CDR3 is built from 11 residues. Looked up from germline, CDR1 is LNHNV and CDR2 is YYDKDF (reference sequence). V was trimmed by 8 bases and J by 8 bases, leaving 10 bases between them.